The source of this TCR beta chain is a study of cytomegalovirus exposure and HLA in healthy donors. About the research overall: In a later analysis, it was reported that the approximately 120 validation repertoires had been produced on the same platform as the roughly 700 repertoires belonging to the first cohort. Overall study findings and caveats: There were fewer than 200 TCR beta chains listed as cytomegalovirus-associated. Specificity for CMV antigens was confirmed in vitro for a few of the CMV-associated chains.

The donors were in the approximately 120-subject validation cohort, distinct from the 666-subject first cohort. TCRdb's copy holds only in-frame clones and misses some; the assay was immunoSEQ multiplex PCR. The table records more than 95,000 clones, more than 75% of them present only once. In the case of this clone: Its antigen is not identified.

Germline-derived CDR1 and CDR2 are LNHDA and SQIVND (reference sequence). With V trimmed by 2 bases and J by 5 bases, 2 bases remained unmatched. The CDR3 runs to 15 residues. The chain carries TRBV19 and TRBJ2-1; 11 bases match TRBD2. The material sequenced was PBMCs. The sequence was collected from a man between 18 and 29 years old in good health and CMV-seronegative. The CDR3 coding sequence is TGTGCCAGTAGTATACGACTAGCGGGACACAATGAGCAGTTCTTC. Amino acid sequence: CASSIRLAGHNEQFF.